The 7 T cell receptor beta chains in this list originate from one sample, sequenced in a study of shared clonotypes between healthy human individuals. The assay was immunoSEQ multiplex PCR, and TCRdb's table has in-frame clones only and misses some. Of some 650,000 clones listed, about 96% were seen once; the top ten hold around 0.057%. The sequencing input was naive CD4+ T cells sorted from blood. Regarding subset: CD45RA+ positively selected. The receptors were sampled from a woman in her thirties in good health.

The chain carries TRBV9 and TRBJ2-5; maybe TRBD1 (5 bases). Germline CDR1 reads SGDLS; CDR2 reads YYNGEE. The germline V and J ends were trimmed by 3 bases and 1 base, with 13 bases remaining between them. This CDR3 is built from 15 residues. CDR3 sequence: CASSEGSVFQETQYF. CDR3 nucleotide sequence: TGTGCCAGCAGCGAGGGGTCGGTCTTCCAAGAGACCCAGTACTTC. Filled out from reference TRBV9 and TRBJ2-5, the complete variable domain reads DSGVTQTPKHLITATGQRVTLRCSPRSGDLSVYWYQQSLDQGLQFLIQYYNGEERAKGNILERFSAQQFPDLHSELNLSSLELGDSALYFCASSEGSVFQETQYFGPGTRLLVL.

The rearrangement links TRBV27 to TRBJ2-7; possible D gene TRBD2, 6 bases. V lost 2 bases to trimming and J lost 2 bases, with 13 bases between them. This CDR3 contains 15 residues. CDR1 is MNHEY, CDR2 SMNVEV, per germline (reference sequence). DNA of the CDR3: TGTGCCAGCAGTTTAACCCCAGGAGGGCCCTACGAGCAGTACTTC. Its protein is CASSLTPGGPYEQYF.

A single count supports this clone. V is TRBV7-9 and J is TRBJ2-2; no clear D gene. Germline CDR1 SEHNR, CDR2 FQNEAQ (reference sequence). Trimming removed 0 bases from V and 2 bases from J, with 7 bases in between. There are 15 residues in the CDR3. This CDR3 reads CASSLALGNTGELFF. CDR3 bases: TGTGCCAGCAGCTTAGCGCTAGGAAACACCGGGGAGCTGTTTTTT.

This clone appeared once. CDR3 region: CASSTAGPGGYTF. As DNA, the CDR3 is TGTGCCAGTAGCACGGCGGGCCCGGGGGGCTACACCTTC. The genes are TRBV19 and TRBJ1-2; no clear D. The CDR3 is 13 residues long. Trimming took off 6 bases at V and 8 bases at J, with 16 bases between the two ends. The germline V gene encodes CDR1 LNHDA and CDR2 SQIVND (reference sequence).

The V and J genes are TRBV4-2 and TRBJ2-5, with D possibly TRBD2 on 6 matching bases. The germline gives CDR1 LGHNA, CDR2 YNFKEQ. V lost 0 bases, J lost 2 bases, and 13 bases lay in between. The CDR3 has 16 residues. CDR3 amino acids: CASSQEGASVQETQYF. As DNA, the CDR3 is TGTGCCAGCAGCCAAGAAGGGGCTAGCGTTCAAGAGACCCAGTACTTC.

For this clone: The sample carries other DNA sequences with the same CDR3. The DNA of the CDR3 is TGTGCCAGCAGGGGACTAGGGTCTTACGAGCAGTACTTC. Translating gives CASRGLGSYEQYF. This rearrangement joins TRBV2 to TRBJ2-7; 8 bases agree with TRBD2. Germline V lookup: CDR1 SNHLY, CDR2 FYNNEI. Trimming removed 6 bases from V and 4 bases from J; junction bases left unmatched: 5. The CDR3 has 13 residues.

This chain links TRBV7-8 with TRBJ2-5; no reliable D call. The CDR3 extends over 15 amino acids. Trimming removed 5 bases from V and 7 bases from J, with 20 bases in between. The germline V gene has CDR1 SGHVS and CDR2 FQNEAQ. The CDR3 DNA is TGTGCCAGCAGCCCCATTGGTGGAGATCCCACGACCCAGTACTTC. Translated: CASSPIGGDPTTQYF.